The TCR beta chain under discussion was sequenced for a study of CXCR3-negative and CXCR3-positive naive CD8 T cells. Study-wide results and limits: Researchers report that CXCR3-positive naive cells carry more hydrophobic TRB CDR3s than CXCR3-negative naive cells. The naive subsets expressed comparable surface CD5, and the authors inferred TCR strength from TRB CDR3 properties. CXCR3-negative and CXCR3-positive naive cells shared comparable TRBV-TRBJ usage, but memory cells did not.

Naive cells were sorted as CD45RO-, CCR7+, CD27+ and CD95-. The study made its TRB cDNA libraries by 5' RACE, adding UMI labels. Reprocessing the 5' RACE reads, TCRdb reports a single entry for every CDR3 protein and omits DNA. Its listing shows roughly 130,000 distinct CDR3 sequences. In regard to this clonotype: Antigen specificity is unknown.

This CDR3 comprises 17 residues. CDR1 and CDR2 (germline): DFQATT, SNEGSKA (reference sequence). The clonotype originates from a human donor in good health. Some clones in this sample may be carry-over from other donors' samples. The V and J genes are TRBV20-1 and TRBJ2-7; with no DNA, the TCRdb D assignment of TRBD2 cannot be verified. Sequencing input: naive CXCR3+ CD8+ T cells from blood. Subset specified: CD45RO-CCR7+CD27+CD95- naive CD8+ T cells expressing CXCR3 (TNR3+). CDR3 loop: CSARDLQTSGRAYEQYF.